These 16 T cell receptor beta chains share one sample of origin, sequenced in a study of PD-1 blockade in classical Hodgkin lymphoma. The table came from immunoSEQ multiplex PCR; TCRdb's copy has only in-frame clones and leaves some out. The data contain roughly 10,000 clones, around 74% of them singletons. In every patient, relapse followed autologous stem cell transplantation, while exposure to brentuximab vedotin differed. This sample comprised peripheral blood mononuclear cells (PBMCs), obtained at baseline. The receptors shown here come from a human donor with classical Hodgkin lymphoma.

J is TRBJ1-1 and V is TRBV10-1; 8 nucleotides match TRBD1. The CDR3 consists of 17 residues. The V segment lost 6 bases and the J segment 5 bases; nucleotides outside the gene matches: 17. Germline lookup yields CDR1 WNHNN and CDR2 SYGVQD (reference sequence). CDR3: CASSSCGQGFWFTEAFF. CDR3 coding DNA: TGCGCCAGCAGCTCCTGCGGACAGGGTTTTTGGTTTACTGAAGCTTTCTTT.

V is TRBV21-1 and J is TRBJ2-3. TRBV21-1 is deemed a pseudogene. CDR3 length equals 17 residues. The CDR3 loop is CASSRGYIVDSTDTQYF. The CDR3 DNA follows: TGTGCCAGCAGCAGGGGGTACATAGTTGATAGCACAGATACGCAGTATTTT.

V gene TRBV7-3 combines with J gene TRBJ2-5; D unresolved. The V gene lost 5 bases and the J gene lost 1 base, with 8 bases spanning the gap. In germline, CDR1 is SGHTA, CDR2 FQGTGA. The CDR3 consists of 13 residues. The CDR3 DNA follows: TGTGCCAGCAGCCAGATGGGCCAAGAGACCCAGTACTTC. As protein: CASSQMGQETQYF.

This chain links TRBV6-1 with TRBJ2-3; a weak D match, TRBD1 (5 bases). This CDR3 comprises 17 residues. Germline V lookup: CDR1 MNHNS, CDR2 SASEGT. V was trimmed by 4 bases and J by 0 bases, leaving 17 bases between them. Written as DNA, the CDR3 is TGTGCCAGCAGTGTTAGGACACTCGTTGATAGCACAGATACGCAGTATTTT. Amino acids: CASSVRTLVDSTDTQYF.

V gene TRBV5-6 combines with J gene TRBJ1-4; 11 bases are a match to TRBD1. J was trimmed by 8 bases and V by 4 bases; bases with no gene match: 10. The germline CDR1 and CDR2 sequences are SGHDT and YYEEEE. This CDR3 spans 16 amino acids. The CDR3 spells CASSGQGATLEEKLFF. As DNA, the CDR3 is TGTGCCAGCAGCGGACAGGGGGCGACCCTGGAAGAAAAACTGTTTTTT.

The chain uses TRBV5-4 and TRBJ2-7; D tentatively fits TRBD1 or TRBD2 (5 bases each). Trimming took 2 bases from V and 2 from J, leaving 11 bases between them. CDR1 and CDR2 from the germline V gene are SGHNT and YYREEE (reference sequence). The CDR3 contains 14 residues. CDR3 amino acids: CASSFLGETYEQYV. CDR3 in DNA: TGTGCCAGCAGCTTTCTGGGGGAGACCTACGAGCAGTACGTC.

The chain is built from TRBV30 and TRBJ2-6; no definite D call. In germline, CDR1 is GTSNPN, CDR2 SVGIG (reference sequence). V was trimmed by 5 bases and J by 4 bases, leaving 21 bases between them. The CDR3 loop spans 17 amino acids. DNA of the CDR3: TGTGCCTGGTACCGATCGCGTTATAACAAAGGGGCCAACGTCCTGACTTTC. It is translated as CAWYRSRYNKGANVLTF.

About this clone itself: Its ends do not fully match the called genes, so a read error is possible. The chain employs TRBV10-3 and TRBJ1-2, with no clear D. The CDR3 consists of 14 residues. Germline lookup yields CDR1 ENHRY and CDR2 SYGVKD. CDR3 nucleotide sequence: TGTGCCAGCAGTTACTCGGGTTGGGATGGGGGCTACACCTTC. Translation: CASSYSGWDGGYTF.

The chain links TRBV28 to TRBJ1-4; D is possibly TRBD1 (5 bases). The CDR3 spans 12 residues. Trimming removed 3 bases from V and 11 bases from J, with 10 bases in between. CDR1 and CDR2 from the germline V gene are MDHEN and SYDVKM. The CDR3 region is CASSFPGPKLFF. The CDR3 DNA follows: TGTGCCAGCAGTTTTCCGGGGCCGAAACTGTTTTTT. Supplemented by reference TRBV28 and TRBJ1-4, the full variable domain reads DVKVTQSSRYLVKRTGEKVFLECVQDMDHENMFWYRQDPGLGLRLIYFSYDVKMKEKGDIPEGYSVSREKKERFSLILESASTNQTSMYLCASSFPGPKLFFGSGTQLSVL.

The chain links TRBV5-1 to TRBJ2-4, with D hard to call. The germline gives CDR1 SGHRS, CDR2 YFSETQ. This CDR3 has 12 amino acids. Trimming left V 1 base short and J 15 bases short, with 14 bases between. CDR3 sequence (DNA): TGCGCCAGCAGCTTGCTCCGGACCTCTTGGTACTTC. This gives the protein CASSLLRTSWYF.

This clone was detected once. The J gene is TRBJ2-5, the V gene TRBV27; 10 bases are shared with TRBD2. Germline V lookup: CDR1 MNHEY, CDR2 SMNVEV (reference sequence). The CDR3 runs to 14 residues. Trimming cost V 6 bases and J 6 bases; bases outside gene matches: 7. CDR3 region: CASSSSGGGQTQYF. The CDR3 DNA reads TGTGCCAGCAGCTCTAGCGGGGGCGGTCAGACCCAGTACTTC.

This chain connects TRBV25-1 to TRBJ2-1, with 9 bases lining up with TRBD1. Germline CDR1 reads MGHDK; CDR2 reads SYGVNS. V dropped 5 bases and J dropped 7; count of bases not matched to a gene: 9. The CDR3 is made up of 15 amino acids. The CDR3 region is CASSNRGQGSNEQFF. CDR3 DNA: TGTGCCAGCAGTAATAGGGGACAGGGAAGTAATGAGCAGTTCTTC.

This clone was counted between two and nine times. The chain links TRBV2 to TRBJ2-7; either TRBD1 or TRBD2 may fit D (5 bases each). Per germline, CDR1 SNHLY and CDR2 FYNNEI. Trimming removed 2 bases at V and 3 bases at J, with 11 bases between. This CDR3 is built from 14 residues. DNA of the CDR3: TGTGCCAGCAGTGAACGGGGCAGAGTCTACGAGCAGTACTTC. Translating it yields CASSERGRVYEQYF.

This chain connects TRBV5-1 to TRBJ2-3; 7 nucleotides align to TRBD2. This CDR3 spans 14 amino acids. The ends lost 4 bases at V and 5 bases at J; junction bases unmatched: 7. Germline values: CDR1 SGHRS, CDR2 YFSETQ. Here the CDR3 reads CASSPRTREDTQYF. In nucleotides, the CDR3 is TGCGCCAGCAGCCCCAGGACTAGAGAAGATACGCAGTATTTT.

The genes are TRBV6-1 and TRBJ2-5, with TRBD2 matching over 10 bases. Germline assignment: CDR1 MNHNS and CDR2 SASEGT. The CDR3 is 15 residues long. J gave up 5 bases and V 7 bases, and 10 bases lay outside the gene matches. CDR3 residues: CASKLAGAGSETQYF. The DNA of the CDR3 is TGTGCCAGCAAGCTAGCGGGGGCGGGGAGCGAGACCCAGTACTTC.

The chain joins TRBV13 to TRBJ1-2; 7 bases are a match to TRBD1. Germline CDR1 is PRHDT and CDR2 is FYEKMQ (reference sequence). V was pared by 1 base and J by 2 bases, with 4 bases of the junction left unmatched. The CDR3 is 15 amino acids. CDR3 sequence reads: CASSLVRGGNYGYTF. The CDR3 bases are TGTGCCAGCAGCTTAGTCAGGGGGGGGAACTATGGCTACACCTTC.